Below are 13 T cell receptor beta chains sequenced from a single sample in a study of shared clonotypes between healthy human individuals. Measured with immunoSEQ multiplex PCR; TCRdb has only the in-frame clones, and not every one. Found here are more than 1 million clones, about 80% of them singletons; the top ten hold under 0.65%. The sequencing input was memory CD4+ T cells from PBMCs. Indicated subset: CD45RA-negative fraction. These receptor sequences come from a young man in good health. Some clones in this sample may be carry-over from other donors' samples.

The chain employs TRBV6-6 and TRBJ2-2, with TRBD2 matching 9 bases. Trimming took 10 bases from V and 1 from J; bases not matched to a gene: 10. Germline V gives CDR1 MNHNY, CDR2 SVGAGI (reference sequence). This CDR3 is built from 16 residues. As DNA, the CDR3 is TGTGCCATCCCAGGCCGGCGGGAGGGGAACACCGGGGAGCTGTTTTTT. It yields the protein CAIPGRREGNTGELFF.

Only one count was recorded for this clone. This same CDR3 is encoded by further DNA sequences in the sample. The chain joins TRBV5-1 to TRBJ2-5; no reliable D call. Trimming stripped 0 bases from V and 5 bases from J, with 8 bases between. CDR3 size: 13 residues. From germline, CDR1 is SGHRS and CDR2 YFSETQ. The CDR3 spells CASSLGGQETQYF. The CDR3 DNA sequence: TGCGCCAGCAGCTTGGGTGGGCAGGAGACCCAGTACTTC. Drawing the rest from reference TRBV5-1 and TRBJ2-5, the complete variable domain is KAGVTQTPRYLIKTRGQQVTLSCSPISGHRSVSWYQQTPGQGLQFLFEYFSETQRNKGNFPGRFSGRQFSNSRSEMNVSTLELGDSALYLCASSLGGQETQYFGPGTRLLVL.

The gene calls are TRBV30 and TRBJ1-2, with 9 bases identical to TRBD1. The CDR3 length is 12 residues. V was pared by 7 bases and J by 8 bases, with 8 bases of the junction left unmatched. The germline V gene encodes CDR1 GTSNPN and CDR2 SVGIG (reference sequence). The CDR3: CASWDRAGGYTF. The CDR3 region has the DNA TGTGCCTCCTGGGACAGGGCTGGCGGCTACACCTTC.

The chain uses TRBV29-1 and TRBJ1-1; D is unclear. Germline V gene sequence: CDR1 SQVTM, CDR2 ANQGSEA. The CDR3 extends over 14 amino acids. V lost 5 bases, J lost 0 bases, and 13 bases lay in between. The chain's CDR3 is CSVYLDPMNTEAFF. The CDR3 DNA reads TGCAGCGTTTATCTTGACCCCATGAACACTGAAGCTTTCTTT.

The genes are TRBV7-2 and TRBJ2-3; 10 positions match TRBD2. CDR1 and CDR2 from the germline V gene are SGHTA and FQGNSA. J gave up 5 bases and V 10 bases, and 3 bases lay outside the gene matches. This CDR3 region has 12 residues. CDR3 protein: CAIRLAGDTQYF. In nucleotides, the CDR3 is TGTGCCATCCGACTAGCGGGAGATACGCAGTATTTT.

The rearrangement joins TRBV11-2 to TRBJ2-5; D call uncertain. CDR3 length equals 15 residues. V shed 5 bases and J shed 3 bases, with 16 bases lying between them. Looked up from germline, CDR1 is SGHAT and CDR2 is FQNNGV. CDR3 bases: TGTGCCAGCAGCATCGACTTATGGGCGGAAGAGACCCAGTACTTC. Protein product: CASSIDLWAEETQYF.

On this clone: Other DNA sequences from this sample encode an identical CDR3 as well. This chain links TRBV27 with TRBJ1-2; 8 bases align to TRBD1. With V trimmed by 2 bases and J by 2 bases, 4 bases remained unmatched. Germline V CDR1 and CDR2: MNHEY, SMNVEV (reference sequence). The CDR3 has 15 residues. The CDR3 DNA reads TGTGCCAGCAGTTTAACCGGGACAGGCAACTATGGCTACACCTTC. It encodes CASSLTGTGNYGYTF.

The gene calls are TRBV7-9 and TRBJ1-1; D call uncertain. Germline CDR1 SEHNR, CDR2 FQNEAQ (reference sequence). CDR3 length: 16 amino acids. Trimming stripped 6 bases from V and 0 bases from J, with 17 bases between. CDR3 DNA sequence: TGTGCCAGCAGTCCGCTCGGCGGCTTGATGAACACTGAAGCTTTCTTT. This sequence encodes CASSPLGGLMNTEAFF. The whole variable domain, remainder taken from reference TRBV7-9 and TRBJ1-1, is DTGVSQNPRHKITKRGQNVTFRCDPISEHNRLYWYRQTLGQGPEFLTYFQNEAQLEKSRLLSDRFSAERPKGSFSTLEIQRTEQGDSAMYLCASSPLGGLMNTEAFFGQGTRLTVV.

Many counts were recorded for this clone. The chain combines TRBV14 with TRBJ2-1; 8 positions agree with TRBD2. This CDR3 has 16 residues. V gave up 0 bases and J gave up 3 bases; unmatched junction bases: 4. Germline V gives CDR1 SGHDN, CDR2 FVKESK. The CDR3 DNA sequence: TGTGCCAGCAGCCAAGACCCCCTAGCGGGCTACAATGAGCAGTTCTTC. Protein sequence: CASSQDPLAGYNEQFF.

The rearrangement links TRBV5-4 to TRBJ2-1; 8 bases are a match to TRBD2. V was clipped by 4 bases and J by 5 bases; unmatched bases: 8. Germline V gene data show CDR1 as SGHNT and CDR2 as YYREEE (reference sequence). The CDR3 is 15 residues long. CDR3 coding DNA: TGTGCCAGCAGCCTTCCGGGAGGGCGTAACAATGAGCAGTTCTTC. This gives the protein CASSLPGGRNNEQFF.

V is TRBV7-9 and J is TRBJ2-5, with D maybe TRBD2 (5 bases). V lost 11 bases, J lost 2 bases, and 9 bases lay in between. The CDR3 spans 11 residues. From germline, CDR1 is SEHNR and CDR2 FQNEAQ (reference sequence). The CDR3 region is CALSGQETQYF. As DNA, the CDR3 is TGTGCCCTGAGCGGTCAAGAGACCCAGTACTTC. Filled out from reference TRBV7-9 and TRBJ2-5, the complete variable domain reads DTGVSQNPRHKITKRGQNVTFRCDPISEHNRLYWYRQTLGQGPEFLTYFQNEAQLEKSRLLSDRFSAERPKGSFSTLEIQRTEQGDSAMYLCALSGQETQYFGPGTRLLVL.

The chain joins TRBV28 to TRBJ2-5, with 8 nucleotides matching TRBD1. Germline V gene sequence: CDR1 MDHEN, CDR2 SYDVKM. The CDR3 extends over 15 amino acids. V was pared by 7 bases and J by 7 bases, with 14 bases of the junction left unmatched. The CDR3 region has the DNA TGTGCCAGCACCGTGACCCAGGGGGCTATCGGGACCCAGTACTTC. It codes for CASTVTQGAIGTQYF.

V and J are TRBV9 and TRBJ2-1, with 11 nucleotides matching TRBD2. CDR1 and CDR2 (germline): SGDLS, YYNGEE. This CDR3 comprises 18 residues. V trimming: 2 bases; J trimming: 6 bases; junction bases outside the gene matches: 13. This chain's CDR3 is CASSVGERLAGFANEQFF. The CDR3, as DNA: TGTGCCAGCAGCGTCGGGGAGCGACTAGCGGGATTTGCCAATGAGCAGTTCTTC.